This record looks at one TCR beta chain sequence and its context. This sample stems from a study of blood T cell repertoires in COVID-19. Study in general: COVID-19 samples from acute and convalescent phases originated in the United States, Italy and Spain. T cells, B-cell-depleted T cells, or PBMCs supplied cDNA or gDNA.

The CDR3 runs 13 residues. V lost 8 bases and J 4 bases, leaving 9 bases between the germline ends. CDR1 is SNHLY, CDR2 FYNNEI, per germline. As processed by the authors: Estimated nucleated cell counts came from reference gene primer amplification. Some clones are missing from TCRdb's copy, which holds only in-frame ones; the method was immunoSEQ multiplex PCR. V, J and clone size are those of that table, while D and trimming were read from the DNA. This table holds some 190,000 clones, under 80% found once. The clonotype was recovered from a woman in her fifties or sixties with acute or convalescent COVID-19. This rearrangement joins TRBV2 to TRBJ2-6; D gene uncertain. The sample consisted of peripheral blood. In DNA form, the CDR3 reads TGTGCCAGCCACCGGTCCGGGGCCAACGTCCTGACTTTC. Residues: CASHRSGANVLTF.